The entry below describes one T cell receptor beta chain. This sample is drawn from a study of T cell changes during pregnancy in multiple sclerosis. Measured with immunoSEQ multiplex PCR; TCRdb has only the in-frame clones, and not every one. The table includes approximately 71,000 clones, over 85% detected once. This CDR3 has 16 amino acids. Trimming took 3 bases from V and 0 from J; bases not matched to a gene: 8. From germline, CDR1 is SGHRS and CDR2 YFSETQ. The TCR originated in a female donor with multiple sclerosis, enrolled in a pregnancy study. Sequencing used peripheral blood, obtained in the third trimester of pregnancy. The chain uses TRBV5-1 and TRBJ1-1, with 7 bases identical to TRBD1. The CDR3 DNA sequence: TGCGCCAGCAGCTCACAGGGGATTGAGATGAACACTGAAGCTTTCTTT. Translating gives CASSSQGIEMNTEAFF.